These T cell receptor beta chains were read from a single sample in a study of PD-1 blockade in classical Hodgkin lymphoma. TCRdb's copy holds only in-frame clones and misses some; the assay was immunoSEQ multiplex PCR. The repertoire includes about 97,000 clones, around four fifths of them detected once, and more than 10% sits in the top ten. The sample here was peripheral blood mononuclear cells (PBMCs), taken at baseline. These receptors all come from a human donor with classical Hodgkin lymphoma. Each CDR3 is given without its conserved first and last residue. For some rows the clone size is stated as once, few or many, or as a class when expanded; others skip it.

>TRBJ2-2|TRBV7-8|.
ASSSPRGGSRTGELF
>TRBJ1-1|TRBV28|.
ASTISTGATGNTEAF
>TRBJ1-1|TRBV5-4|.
ASSHPGQLNTEAF
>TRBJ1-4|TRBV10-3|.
AISESAGNEKLF
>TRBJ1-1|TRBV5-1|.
ASTPLGGGMGIPEAF
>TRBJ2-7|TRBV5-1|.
ASSRGLAGPYEQY
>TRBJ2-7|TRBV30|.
AWGGAWGVEY
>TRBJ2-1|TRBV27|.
ASSPGTSGRVDEQF
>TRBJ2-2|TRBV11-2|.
ASSSTLLATGELF
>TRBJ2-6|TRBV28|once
ASVSGTANSGANVLT